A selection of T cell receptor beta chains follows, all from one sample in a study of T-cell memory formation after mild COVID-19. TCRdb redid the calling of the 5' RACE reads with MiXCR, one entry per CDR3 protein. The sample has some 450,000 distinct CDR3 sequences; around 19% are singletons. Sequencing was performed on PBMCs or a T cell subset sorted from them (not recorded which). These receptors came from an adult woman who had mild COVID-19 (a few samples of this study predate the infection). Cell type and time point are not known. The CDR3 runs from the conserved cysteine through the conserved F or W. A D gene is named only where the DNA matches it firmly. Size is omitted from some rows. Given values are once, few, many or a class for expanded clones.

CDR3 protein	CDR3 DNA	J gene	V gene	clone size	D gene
CASSLGGPGQGASTGELFF	TGCGCCAGCAGCTTGGGAGGCCCCGGACAGGGGGCGAGCACCGGGGAGCTGTTTTTT	TRBJ2-2	TRBV5-1	few	TRBD1
CASSSLPETAAFF	TGTGCCAGTAGTTCCTTACCCGAAACGGCCGCTTTCTTT	TRBJ1-1	TRBV19	few	-
CSARDEVLADTQYF	TGCAGTGCTAGAGATGAGGTTTTAGCAGATACGCAGTATTTT	TRBJ2-3	TRBV20-1	few	-
CASSLWDRGNTGELFF	TGTGCCAGCAGTTTATGGGACAGGGGAAACACCGGGGAGCTGTTTTTT	TRBJ2-2	TRBV12-3/TRBV12-4	few	TRBD1
CATSDSGTGRSPQHF	TGTGCCACCAGTGATTCCGGGACAGGGAGGAGCCCCCAGCATTTT	TRBJ1-5	TRBV24-1	-	TRBD1
CASSLGPLYGYTF	TGTGCCAGCAGCCTGGGACCGCTCTATGGCTACACCTTC	TRBJ1-2	TRBV5-5	-	-
CSAPGTGLGFGEQYF	TGCAGTGCTCCCGGGACAGGGCTGGGGTTCGGCGAGCAGTACTTC	TRBJ2-7	TRBV20-1	-	TRBD1
CASTNQGYEQYF	TGTGCCAGCACCAATCAGGGTTACGAGCAGTACTTC	TRBJ2-7	TRBV7-2	-	-
CASSQDPWGSYEQYF	TGCGCCAGCAGCCAAGATCCATGGGGCTCCTACGAGCAGTACTTC	TRBJ2-7	TRBV4-1	-	-
CASSPSGGPPGELFF	TGCGCCAGCTCCCCTAGCGGGGGGCCCCCCGGGGAGCTGTTTTTT	TRBJ2-2	TRBV5-1	-	TRBD2
CASSLGGGRAMETQYF	TGTGCCAGCAGCTTGGGAGGAGGGAGGGCCATGGAGACCCAGTACTTC	TRBJ2-5	TRBV11-2	many	TRBD2
CASSEARGPQGNTEAFF	TGTGCCAGCAGTGAAGCCCGGGGACCCCAGGGGAACACTGAAGCTTTCTTT	TRBJ1-1	TRBV6-1	-	-
CASSWEGGTEAFF	TGTGCCAGCAGCTGGGAGGGGGGCACTGAAGCTTTCTTT	TRBJ1-1	TRBV11-2	few	-
CATRPGTSYEQYF	TGTGCCACCAGGCCCGGGACCTCCTACGAGCAGTACTTC	TRBJ2-7	TRBV15	-	-
CASSVAGKGGEKLFF	TGTGCCAGCAGCGTAGCTGGAAAGGGTGGAGAAAAACTGTTTTTT	TRBJ1-4	TRBV9	few	-
CASSAYRVGYEQYF	TGTGCCAGCAGTGCATATAGGGTAGGCTACGAGCAGTACTTC	TRBJ2-7	TRBV6-1	-	-
CSVRRGLAGVEQYF	TGCAGCGTTAGAAGGGGACTAGCGGGAGTCGAGCAGTACTTC	TRBJ2-7	TRBV29-1	few	TRBD2
CASKLTGGSPVGYGYTF	TGCGCCAGCAAGTTGACTGGGGGGTCCCCGGTGGGCTATGGCTACACCTTC	TRBJ1-2	TRBV4-1	-	-
CASTFSERLNYGYTF	TGTGCCAGCACCTTCTCGGAGAGATTGAACTATGGCTACACCTTC	TRBJ1-2	TRBV6-6	-	-
CASSLEWTSGVYDTQYF	TGTGCCAGCAGCTTAGAATGGACTAGCGGGGTATATGATACGCAGTATTTT	TRBJ2-3	TRBV11-2	-	TRBD2
CASSLRVGYEQYF	TGTGCCAGCAGCCTCAGGGTCGGGTACGAGCAGTACTTC	TRBJ2-7	TRBV7-8	many	-
CASSKSRGPNTGELFF	TGTGCCAGCAGCAAAAGCAGGGGCCCGAACACCGGGGAGCTGTTTTTT	TRBJ2-2	TRBV7-6	-	-
CASSPATDTQYF	TGCGCCAGCAGCCCCGCCACAGATACGCAGTATTTT	TRBJ2-3	TRBV5-1	-	-
CSARYATGDTSPLHF	TGCAGTGCTAGATATGCAACAGGGGATACTTCACCCCTCCACTTT	TRBJ1-6	TRBV20-1	few	TRBD1
CATSRQADTDTQYF	TGTGCCACCAGCCGACAGGCCGACACAGATACGCAGTATTTT	TRBJ2-3	TRBV15	-	-
CASSLAQGEAFF	TGTGCCAGCAGCTTAGCGCAAGGTGAAGCTTTCTTT	TRBJ1-1	TRBV7-9	few	-
CASSQDGGANQPQHF	TGTGCCAGCAGCCAAGACGGGGGGGCCAATCAGCCCCAGCATTTT	TRBJ1-5	TRBV4-2	many	-
CATSNTATYNEQFF	TGTGCCACCAGTAATACTGCAACCTACAATGAGCAGTTCTTC	TRBJ2-1	TRBV24-1	few	-
CASSYGLAGGLTQYF	TGTGCCAGCAGTTACGGACTAGCGGGGGGGTTGACGCAGTATTTT	TRBJ2-3	TRBV6-5	-	TRBD2
CASSYSLAGSYEQYF	TGTGCCAGCAGTTACTCCCTAGCGGGCTCCTACGAGCAGTACTTC	TRBJ2-7	TRBV6-5	-	TRBD2
CASSGAGGFQGYTF	TGCGCCAGCAGCGGCGCAGGGGGCTTTCAGGGCTACACCTTC	TRBJ1-2	TRBV5-1	few	TRBD1
CASRPDRGGLGAQHF	TGTGCCAGTCGCCCGGACAGGGGGGGGCTTGGGGCCCAGCATTTT	TRBJ1-5	TRBV19	-	TRBD1
CASSSTGETQYF	TGTGCCAGCAGCTCCACAGGCGAGACCCAGTACTTC	TRBJ2-5	TRBV5-5	many	-
CASSQLAESSYEQYF	TGTGCCAGCAGCCAACTAGCGGAGAGCTCCTACGAGCAGTACTTC	TRBJ2-7	TRBV13	few	TRBD2
CASSYTGRGTGELFF	TGTGCCAGCAGTTATACCGGGAGGGGCACCGGGGAGCTGTTTTTT	TRBJ2-2	TRBV6-5	-	TRBD2
CASSLMTGDTEAFF	TGTGCCAGCTCACTGATGACAGGGGACACTGAAGCTTTCTTT	TRBJ1-1	TRBV18	-	TRBD1
CASSQGVKSGELFF	TGTGCCAGCAGCCAAGGTGTCAAGTCCGGGGAGCTGTTTTTT	TRBJ2-2	TRBV14	-	-
CASSSRSEQFF	TGTGCCAGCAGCTCCCGTAGTGAGCAGTTCTTC	TRBJ2-1	TRBV7-9	-	-
CASSQTGTLLGTGELFF	TGTGCCAGCAGCCAGACGGGGACATTACTGGGTACCGGGGAGCTGTTTTTT	TRBJ2-2	TRBV7-2	-	-
CASSPTSGGFHEQFF	TGTGCCAGCAGCCCCACTAGCGGGGGGTTCCATGAGCAGTTCTTC	TRBJ2-1	TRBV11-2	-	TRBD2
CASSSEGPYNEQFF	TGTGCTAGCAGCTCAGAGGGACCCTACAATGAGCAGTTCTTC	TRBJ2-1	TRBV7-7	-	-
CSAKAFSGNTIYF	TGCAGTGCTAAGGCCTTCTCTGGAAACACCATATATTTT	TRBJ1-3	TRBV20-1	-	-
CAWSDLGGPRYNEQFF	TGTGCCTGGAGTGACCTGGGGGGGCCACGTTACAATGAGCAGTTCTTC	TRBJ2-1	TRBV30	many	-
CASSFQINTEAFF	TGTGCCAGCAGTTTCCAGATAAACACTGAAGCTTTCTTT	TRBJ1-1	TRBV6-5	many	-
CASSPAGADGYTF	TGTGCCAGCAGTCCCGCCGGGGCAGATGGCTACACCTTC	TRBJ1-2	TRBV12-3/TRBV12-4	-	-
CASSQTDTQYF	TGTGCCAGCAGTCAGACAGATACGCAGTATTTT	TRBJ2-3	TRBV3-1	many	-
CASSLRTGSRETQYF	TGTGCCAGCAGCCTGAGAACAGGGAGCCGGGAGACCCAGTACTTC	TRBJ2-5	TRBV7-7	once	-
CASSLVGNTIYF	TGTGCCAGCAGCTTGGTAGGAAACACCATATATTTT	TRBJ1-3	TRBV11-2	few	-
CAISESTNTRLGETQYF	TGTGCCATCAGTGAGTCAACTAACACGAGACTTGGAGAGACCCAGTACTTC	TRBJ2-5	TRBV10-3	many	-
CASSLAGRQEDTEAFF	TGTGCCAGCAGCTTAGCGGGAAGACAGGAGGACACTGAAGCTTTCTTT	TRBJ1-1	TRBV7-9	-	-
CASSKTAWADTQYF	TGTGCCAGCAGTAAGACCGCGTGGGCAGATACGCAGTATTTT	TRBJ2-3	TRBV6-2/TRBV6-3	-	-
CATSRDHAQGIWPQHF	TGTGCCACCAGCAGAGATCACGCACAGGGGATCTGGCCCCAGCATTTT	TRBJ1-5	TRBV15	-	TRBD1
CASSLGAGGAFYNEQFF	TGTGCCAGCAGCTTAGGTGCGGGGGGGGCCTTTTACAATGAGCAGTTCTTC	TRBJ2-1	TRBV7-7	few	TRBD2
CASSPFGLINYGYTF	TGTGCCAGCAGTCCCTTCGGACTGATTAACTATGGCTACACCTTC	TRBJ1-2	TRBV27	few	-
CATRGQQNEKLFF	TGTGCCACCAGGGGGCAGCAAAATGAAAAACTGTTTTTT	TRBJ1-4	TRBV15	few	-